This is a list of T cell receptor beta chains from one sample in a study of beta chain features in type 1 diabetes. Using immunoSEQ multiplex PCR, the repertoire was profiled, and TCRdb retains in-frame clones only, with some absent. This sample has about 150,000 clones; about 10% occur once, and the top ten carry 0.68%. The sequencing input was central memory CD4+ T cells from blood. The receptor source for this set is a young man in good health. Each CDR3 is given with its conserved first and last residue. Each record gives: CDR3 protein, D gene, V gene, J gene. A D gene is named only where the DNA matches it firmly.

CDR3aa: CASSASGLQETQYF
d_gene: .
v_gene: TRBV7-9
j_gene: TRBJ2-5

CDR3aa: CASSAQGDRTEAFF
d_gene: .
v_gene: TRBV27
j_gene: TRBJ1-1

CDR3aa: CSVEPQGGGDTEAFF
d_gene: .
v_gene: TRBV29-1
j_gene: TRBJ1-1

CDR3aa: CASSRDRAYEQYF
d_gene: TRBD1
v_gene: TRBV7-7
j_gene: TRBJ2-7

CDR3aa: CASSGTGSQPQHF
d_gene: TRBD1
v_gene: TRBV7-2
j_gene: TRBJ1-5

CDR3aa: CASSSRGGPYEQYF
d_gene: TRBD2
v_gene: TRBV27
j_gene: TRBJ2-7

CDR3aa: CASSETASGGAQQYF
d_gene: TRBD2
v_gene: TRBV25-1
j_gene: TRBJ2-5

CDR3aa: CASSMRGPYSYNEQFF
d_gene: .
v_gene: TRBV27
j_gene: TRBJ2-1

CDR3aa: CASSSTGTGELFF
d_gene: TRBD1
v_gene: TRBV18
j_gene: TRBJ2-2

CDR3aa: CASITGQGAYEQYF
d_gene: TRBD1
v_gene: TRBV6-1
j_gene: TRBJ2-7

CDR3aa: CASSIITGIQETQYF
d_gene: .
v_gene: TRBV5-8
j_gene: TRBJ2-5

CDR3aa: CSGLLGTGEESNQPQHF
d_gene: TRBD1
v_gene: TRBV29-1
j_gene: TRBJ1-5

CDR3aa: CSVVLTITEAFF
d_gene: .
v_gene: TRBV29-1
j_gene: TRBJ1-1

CDR3aa: CASSPEETGELFF
d_gene: .
v_gene: TRBV18
j_gene: TRBJ2-2

CDR3aa: CASSQEVAPGGSYEQYF
d_gene: TRBD1
v_gene: TRBV4-2
j_gene: TRBJ2-7

CDR3aa: CASSLSNQPQHF
d_gene: .
v_gene: TRBV2
j_gene: TRBJ1-5

CDR3aa: CASNPESMNTEAFF
d_gene: .
v_gene: TRBV19
j_gene: TRBJ1-1

CDR3aa: CASRRTGSSYGYTF
d_gene: TRBD1
v_gene: TRBV28
j_gene: TRBJ1-2

CDR3aa: CAWTVGLSSYNEQFF
d_gene: .
v_gene: TRBV30
j_gene: TRBJ2-1

CDR3aa: CACKGGPNTGELFF
d_gene: TRBD1
v_gene: TRBV7-8
j_gene: TRBJ2-2

CDR3aa: CASSLGIGAVYEQYF
d_gene: .
v_gene: TRBV7-9
j_gene: TRBJ2-7

CDR3aa: CASSPRTGKETQYF
d_gene: TRBD1
v_gene: TRBV7-8
j_gene: TRBJ2-5

CDR3aa: CASRRGGGFGETQYF
d_gene: TRBD2
v_gene: TRBV27
j_gene: TRBJ2-5

CDR3aa: CASSSDGAGAPSGELFF
d_gene: .
v_gene: TRBV7-9
j_gene: TRBJ2-2

CDR3aa: CATKLAGGVDEQFF
d_gene: TRBD2
v_gene: TRBV10-3
j_gene: TRBJ2-1

CDR3aa: CASSPAGDGYTF
d_gene: .
v_gene: TRBV18
j_gene: TRBJ1-2

CDR3aa: CAISGDGGGASTDTQYF
d_gene: TRBD2
v_gene: TRBV10-3
j_gene: TRBJ2-3

CDR3aa: CASSQTGNYGYTF
d_gene: .
v_gene: TRBV4-1
j_gene: TRBJ1-2

CDR3aa: CATSSDRGMYEQYF
d_gene: TRBD1
v_gene: TRBV15
j_gene: TRBJ2-7

CDR3aa: CASSYSTGGNEKLFF
d_gene: TRBD1
v_gene: TRBV6-6
j_gene: TRBJ1-4

CDR3aa: CASTRGSGANVLTF
d_gene: .
v_gene: TRBV7-2
j_gene: TRBJ2-6

CDR3aa: CASSPSILAGGRGDTQYF
d_gene: TRBD2
v_gene: TRBV4-2
j_gene: TRBJ2-3

CDR3aa: CASSQESGKMEKLFF
d_gene: .
v_gene: TRBV4-2
j_gene: TRBJ1-4

CDR3aa: CASSRTADTQYF
d_gene: .
v_gene: TRBV6-1
j_gene: TRBJ2-3

CDR3aa: CASRQQGWAPLHF
d_gene: .
v_gene: TRBV6-5
j_gene: TRBJ1-6

CDR3aa: CASRDRGLQPQHF
d_gene: TRBD1
v_gene: TRBV6-6
j_gene: TRBJ1-5